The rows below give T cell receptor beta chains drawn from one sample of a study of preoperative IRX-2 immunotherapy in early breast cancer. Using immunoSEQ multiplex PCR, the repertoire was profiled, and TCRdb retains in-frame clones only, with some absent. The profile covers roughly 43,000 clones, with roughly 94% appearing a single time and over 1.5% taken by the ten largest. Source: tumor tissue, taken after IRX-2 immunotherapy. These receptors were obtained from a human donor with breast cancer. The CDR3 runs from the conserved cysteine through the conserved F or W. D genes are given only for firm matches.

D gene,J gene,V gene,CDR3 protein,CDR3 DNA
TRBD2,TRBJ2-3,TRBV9,CASSVGLAEERGTQYF,TGTGCCAGCAGCGTAGGACTAGCGGAAGAACGGGGTACGCAGTATTTT
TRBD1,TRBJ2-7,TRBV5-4,CASSTRTGTSGLYEQYF,TGTGCCAGCAGCACCCGGACAGGCACATCTGGGCTCTACGAGCAGTACTTC
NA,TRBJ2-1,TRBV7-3,CASNPRESSYNEQFF,TGTGCCAGCAACCCTAGGGAGAGCTCCTACAATGAGCAGTTCTTC
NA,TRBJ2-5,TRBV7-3,CASSLSPQETQYF,TGTGCCAGCAGCTTAAGCCCCCAAGAGACCCAGTACTTC
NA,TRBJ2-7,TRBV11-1,CASSFGAESYEQYF,TGTGCCAGCAGCTTCGGGGCGGAATCCTACGAGCAGTACTTC
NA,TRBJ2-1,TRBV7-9,CASSLALAGSSYNEQFF,TGTGCCAGCAGCTTAGCGTTGGCGGGGAGCTCCTACAATGAGCAGTTCTTC
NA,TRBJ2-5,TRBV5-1,CASSLPQETQYF,TGCGCCAGCAGCTTGCCCCAAGAGACCCAGTACTTC
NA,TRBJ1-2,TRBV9,CASSAVREGGPKGF,TGTGCCAGCAGCGCCGTTCGAGAGGGGGGCCCCAAAGGCTTC
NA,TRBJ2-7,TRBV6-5,CASSYSSRRALYEQYF,TGTGCCAGCAGTTACTCATCCAGACGGGCCCTCTACGAGCAGTACTTC
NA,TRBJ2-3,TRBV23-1,CARLPSGPRTDTQYF,TGCGCCAGACTCCCGTCAGGACCCCGCACAGATACGCAGTATTTT
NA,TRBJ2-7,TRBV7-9,CASSLPWGGRNYEQYF,TGTGCCAGCAGCTTACCGTGGGGGGGGCGAAACTACGAGCAGTACTTC
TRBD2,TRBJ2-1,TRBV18,CASSPGTSTYNEQFF,TGTGCCAGCTCACCGGGGACTAGCACTTACAATGAGCAGTTCTTC
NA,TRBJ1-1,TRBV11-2,CASSLEYIAMNTEAFF,TGTGCCAGCAGCTTAGAATATATCGCTATGAACACTGAAGCTTTCTTT
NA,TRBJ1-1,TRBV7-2,CASSFAQNTEAFF,TGTGCCAGCAGCTTCGCCCAGAACACTGAAGCTTTCTTT
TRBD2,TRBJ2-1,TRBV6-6,CASSYSSGTIDEQFF,TGTGCCAGCAGTTACTCGAGTGGGACTATCGATGAGCAGTTCTTC
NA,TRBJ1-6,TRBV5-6,CASSLDRGYSYNSPLHF,TGTGCCAGCAGCTTGGATAGGGGATACTCCTATAATTCACCCCTCCACTTT